Each of the 15 T cell receptor beta chains below was sequenced from the same sample in a study of cytomegalovirus exposure and HLA in healthy donors (dated by TCRdb to 2016 to 2017). Library preparation employed the immunoSEQ multiplex PCR assay. The multiplex PCR relied on a mix of 60 forward primers for TCR Vbeta segments and 13 reverse primers for TCR Jbeta segments. TCRdb retrieved this table from immuneACCESS and kept in-frame rearrangements only. Not all clones are present; in checked studies, unresolved V genes account for under half, and no reason is known for the remainder. For this sample the table gives roughly 130,000 clones, of which around 85% were detected only once. The ten largest account for 1.5% to 2% of the sample. The sequencing input was PBMCs. These receptors all come from a boy aged 5-17 years in good health and CMV-seronegative.

This chain connects TRBV7-8 to TRBJ2-1, with D possibly TRBD1 on 6 matching bases. The length of the CDR3 is 14 residues. Trimming shortened V by 7 bases and J by 3 bases, and 13 bases separated the two germline ends. The germline V gene has CDR1 SGHVS and CDR2 FQNEAQ. The CDR3 loop is CASTEGGVYNEQFF. For the CDR3, the DNA is TGTGCCAGCACCGAAGGGGGAGTCTACAATGAGCAGTTCTTC. The variable domain in full, completed from reference TRBV7-8 and TRBJ2-1, reads GAGVSQSPRYKVAKRGQDVALRCDPISGHVSLFWYQQALGQGPEFLTYFQNEAQLDKSGLPSDRFFAERPEGSVSTLKIQRTQQEDSAVYLCASTEGGVYNEQFFGPGTRLTVL.

This clone was recorded only once. The rearrangement links TRBV5-1 to TRBJ1-5, with D tentatively TRBD1 (5 bases). The V gene's germline CDR1 is SGHRS and CDR2 YFSETQ. V was clipped by 4 bases and J by 7 bases, with 18 bases between them. CDR3 length: 15 residues. Here the CDR3 reads CASSVDAGGGQPQHF. As DNA, the CDR3 is TGCGCCAGCAGCGTGGACGCAGGTGGGGGGCAGCCCCAGCATTTT. Complete variable domain (other parts from reference TRBV5-1 and TRBJ1-5): KAGVTQTPRYLIKTRGQQVTLSCSPISGHRSVSWYQQTPGQGLQFLFEYFSETQRNKGNFPGRFSGRQFSNSRSEMNVSTLELGDSALYLCASSVDAGGGQPQHFGDGTRLSIL.

This chain links TRBV4-3 with TRBJ2-5, with 7 bases that match TRBD1. Matching the DNA end better, TRBJ2-7 makes the J call doubtful. Germline-derived CDR1 and CDR2 are LGHNA and YSLEER. This CDR3 comprises 13 residues. The CDR3 nucleotides are TGCGCCAGCAGCCAGACAGGGTCCTACGAGCAGTACTTC. It is translated as CASSQTGSYEQYF.

The chain employs TRBV7-2 and TRBJ2-1; D might be TRBD2 (5 bases). Germline values: CDR1 SGHTA, CDR2 FQGNSA. This CDR3 is 15 amino acids long. Trimming cost V 5 bases and J 2 bases, with 13 bases left between them. For the CDR3, the DNA is TGTGCCAGCAGCAGGCAGGAGGAAACCTACAATGAGCAGTTCTTC. This encodes CASSRQEETYNEQFF. Full variable domain (missing parts from reference TRBV7-2 and TRBJ2-1): GAGVSQSPSNKVTEKGKDVELRCDPISGHTALYWYRQSLGQGLEFLIYFQGNSAPDKSGLPSDRFSAERTGGSVSTLTIQRTQQEDSAVYLCASSRQEETYNEQFFGPGTRLTVL.

Concerning this clone: This specimen includes other DNA sequences encoding the same CDR3. This rearrangement joins TRBV5-1 to TRBJ2-1; D ambiguous. Germline V gives CDR1 SGHRS, CDR2 YFSETQ. There are 14 residues in the CDR3. V was cut by 1 base and J by 0 bases, with 5 bases left in between. The CDR3 DNA reads TGCGCCAGCAGCTTGCTAAGCTCCTACAATGAGCAGTTCTTC. It is translated as CASSLLSSYNEQFF.

The chain uses TRBV6-5 and TRBJ2-1; 13 nucleotides align to TRBD2. The V gene's germline CDR1 is MNHEY and CDR2 SVGAGI. Trimming at V came to 4 bases and at J to 6 bases, leaving 3 bases not matched to a gene. This CDR3 comprises 15 residues. Here the CDR3 DNA reads TGTGCCAGCAGTTTGGGACTAGCGGGACGCAATGAGCAGTTCTTC. It yields the protein CASSLGLAGRNEQFF.

The rearrangement uses TRBV19 and TRBJ2-7, with D perhaps matching TRBD2 (6 bases). The V gene lost 3 bases and the J gene lost 2 bases, with 14 bases spanning the gap. The CDR3 contains 15 residues. The germline gives CDR1 LNHDA, CDR2 SQIVND (reference sequence). Here the CDR3 reads CASSIGLAKPYEQYF. CDR3 DNA: TGTGCCAGTAGTATTGGGCTAGCGAAACCCTACGAGCAGTACTTC.

The rearrangement uses TRBV11-2 and TRBJ2-3; D gene uncertain. Germline loops: CDR1 SGHAT, CDR2 FQNNGV. The V and J ends lost 0 bases and 2 bases respectively, with 15 bases between them. This CDR3 contains 17 residues. CDR3 loop: CASSLERLASNTDTQYF. CDR3 coding DNA: TGTGCCAGCAGCTTAGAGAGGTTAGCAAGTAACACAGATACGCAGTATTTT.

This clone was observed a single time. The CDR3 coding sequence is TGCGCCAGCAGCCCTGGTTCGGGGAACGAGCAGTACTTC. Protein: CASSPGSGNEQYF. The chain joins TRBV4-1 to TRBJ2-7; a possible D gene is TRBD2 (5 bases). The germline CDR1 and CDR2 sequences are MGHRA and YSYEKL. V gave up 4 bases and J gave up 5 bases, with 12 bases separating them. The CDR3 has 13 residues.

The chain combines TRBV6-5 with TRBJ1-1, with 7 bases that match TRBD1. V lost 6 bases to trimming and J lost 2 bases; unmatched junction nucleotides: 6. CDR1 and CDR2 (germline): MNHEY, SVGAGI. The length of the CDR3 is 14 residues. The CDR3 nucleotides read TGTGCCAGCAGCCAGGGGGGCACCAACACTGAAGCTTTCTTT. This encodes CASSQGGTNTEAFF.

There are a few counts of this clone. The J gene is TRBJ2-7, the V gene TRBV7-8; 12 bases are a match to TRBD2. CDR1 is SGHVS and CDR2 is FQNEAQ in the germline V gene. J lost 0 bases, V lost 6 bases, and 9 bases had no gene match. The CDR3 has 17 amino acids. CDR3 loop: CASRTRTSGTSSYEQYF. The CDR3 coding sequence is TGTGCCAGCAGAACGAGGACTAGCGGGACCAGCTCCTACGAGCAGTACTTC.

The rearrangement links TRBV7-3 to TRBJ2-2; D might be TRBD1 (5 bases). The germline V gene has CDR1 SGHTA and CDR2 FQGTGA. V was cut by 3 bases and J by 0 bases, with 5 bases left in between. CDR3 length equals 14 residues. CDR3 protein: CASSLTANTGELFF. The CDR3 DNA reads as TGTGCCAGCAGCTTGACAGCGAACACCGGGGAGCTGTTTTTT.

The J gene is TRBJ2-5, the V gene TRBV14, with 8 positions matching TRBD1. V trimming: 2 bases; J trimming: 4 bases; junction bases outside the gene matches: 9. Per germline, CDR1 SGHDN and CDR2 FVKESK. The CDR3 spans 16 residues. CDR3: CASSQTHLRGLETQYF. Written as DNA, the CDR3 is TGTGCCAGCAGCCAAACACACCTCAGGGGGCTAGAGACCCAGTACTTC.

This clone was seen only once. The genes are TRBV28 and TRBJ2-1; 13 bases fit TRBD2. V lost 5 bases, J lost 0 bases, and 7 bases stayed unmatched. Germline V CDR1 and CDR2: MDHEN, SYDVKM. CDR3 length: 18 amino acids. CDR3 sequence (DNA): TGTGCCAGCAGTCTTCTACTAGCGGGGGGGAGCTCCTACAATGAGCAGTTCTTC. It translates to CASSLLLAGGSSYNEQFF. The full variable domain, its missing parts supplied by reference TRBV28 and TRBJ2-1, is DVKVTQSSRYLVKRTGEKVFLECVQDMDHENMFWYRQDPGLGLRLIYFSYDVKMKEKGDIPEGYSVSREKKERFSLILESASTNQTSMYLCASSLLLAGGSSYNEQFFGPGTRLTVL.

This rearrangement joins TRBV5-8 to TRBJ2-7, with 7 positions matching TRBD1. Trimming took 7 bases from V and 0 from J; bases not matched to a gene: 4. Germline-derived CDR1 and CDR2 are SGHTS and YDEGEE. The CDR3 totals 13 residues. DNA of the CDR3: TGTGCCAGCTCGGACAGGAGCTCCTACGAGCAGTACTTC. Its translation is CASSDRSSYEQYF.